This is a list of T cell receptor beta chains from one sample in a study of blood T cell repertoires in COVID-19. Using immunoSEQ multiplex PCR, the repertoire was profiled, and TCRdb retains in-frame clones only, with some absent. The table lists 250,000 or so clones, about 80% of them singletons. Sequenced sample: PBMCs or T cells enriched from blood (not recorded which). These receptor sequences come from a man in his fifties or sixties who had recovered from COVID-19. CDR3s include the opening cysteine and the closing phenylalanine or tryptophan. Each record gives: CDR3 length, V gene, clone size, J gene, D gene, CDR3 DNA, CDR3 protein. The D gene is left open where the match is weak. Rows may omit the clone size; those that give it use once, few, many or a size class.

>16|TRBV7-2|.|TRBJ2-2|.
TGTGCCAGCAGCTTGGAGGCGACACAAAACACCGGGGAGCTGTTTTTT
CASSLEATQNTGELFF
>14|TRBV6-5|.|TRBJ1-5|TRBD1
TGTGCCAGCAGTCTTACAGGGGCCTGGCAGCCCCAGCATTTT
CASSLTGAWQPQHF
>16|TRBV18|.|TRBJ2-1|TRBD1
TGTGCCAGCTCGACCGGGACAGGGCTATTCTACAATGAGCAGTTCTTC
CASSTGTGLFYNEQFF
>17|TRBV19|.|TRBJ1-2|TRBD1
TGTGCCAGTAGTATATCGGACAGGGCATCAGGAGGGTACGGCTACACCTTC
CASSISDRASGGYGYTF
>15|TRBV7-9|.|TRBJ2-5|TRBD1
TGTGCCAGCCGGGCGGGGGACAGGGGGCAAGAGACCCAGTACTTC
CASRAGDRGQETQYF
>13|TRBV7-9|.|TRBJ1-2|.
TGTGCCAGCAGCCCCGACACCAACTATGGCTACACCTTC
CASSPDTNYGYTF
>17|TRBV7-3|.|TRBJ1-1|TRBD1
TGTGCCAGCAGCTTAACCTCCCCCCGACAGGGGGGAACTGAAGCTTTCTTT
CASSLTSPRQGGTEAFF
>13|TRBV18|.|TRBJ1-2|.
TGTGCCAGCACCCTGGGGGGGGTAGCCGACCCCACCTTC
CASTLGGVADPTF
>15|TRBV10-1|.|TRBJ2-2|.
TGCGCCAGCACCACTACAGGGATTTTTGCCGGGGAGCTGTTTTTT
CASTTTGIFAGELFF
>15|TRBV27|.|TRBJ1-2|TRBD1
TGTGCCAGCAGTCGCCGGGACAGAGCTAACTATGGCTACACCTTC
CASSRRDRANYGYTF
>13|TRBV29-1|.|TRBJ2-5|TRBD1
TGCAGCGTTGTACTGACAGGGGTAGAGACCCAGTACTTC
CSVVLTGVETQYF
>16|TRBV6-6|.|TRBJ2-7|TRBD1
TGTGCCAGCAGTTACTCGGGCGGGACAGGGGAGGACGAGCAGTACTTC
CASSYSGGTGEDEQYF
>13|TRBV5-1|.|TRBJ1-1|.
TGCGCCAGCAGGGTGGGGGGAGGCACTGAAGCTTTCTTT
CASRVGGGTEAFF
>13|TRBV5-6|.|TRBJ2-7|.
TGTGCCAGCAGCCGCTCCCGAGGCTACGAGCAGTACTTC
CASSRSRGYEQYF
>17|TRBV11-3|.|TRBJ1-1|TRBD1
TGTGCCAGCAGCTTAAAAAGGGGACAGGGGTGGAACACTGAAGCTTTCTTT
CASSLKRGQGWNTEAFF
>14|TRBV18|few|TRBJ2-2|.
TGTGCCAGCTCATCAGCAGGGAACACCGGGGAGCTGTTTTTT
CASSSAGNTGELFF
>15|TRBV5-1|once|TRBJ2-5|TRBD2
TGCGCCAGCAGCTTTGTTGGGGGGGACCAAGAGACCCAGTACTTC
CASSFVGGDQETQYF
>14|TRBV7-9|.|TRBJ1-1|.
TGTGCCAGCAGCTTTTGGGAGTTGGGCACTGAAGCTTTCTTT
CASSFWELGTEAFF
>14|TRBV6-6|.|TRBJ1-2|TRBD1
TGTGCCAGCAGTACCTGGACAGGGTACTATGGCTACACCTTC
CASSTWTGYYGYTF
>14|TRBV9|few|TRBJ1-1|TRBD1
TGTGCCAGCAGCCCCGGGACAGGGGACACTGAAGCTTTCTTT
CASSPGTGDTEAFF
>12|TRBV2|.|TRBJ1-2|.
TGTGCCTCTGCGAGCTTGATCTATGGCTACACCTTC
CASASLIYGYTF
>15|TRBV5-8|.|TRBJ2-7|TRBD1
TGTGCCAGCAGCCGTGGGACAGGGACCACCTACGAGCAGTACTTC
CASSRGTGTTYEQYF
>15|TRBV5-4|.|TRBJ2-5|TRBD1
TGTGCCAGCAGGTTTAAAGACAGGGGCCAAGAGACCCAGTACTTC
CASRFKDRGQETQYF
>19|TRBV7-9|few|TRBJ2-1|TRBD1
TGTGCCAGCAGCCGATCAACTCTCTCCGGGACAGGGGCCGTCAATGAGCAGTTCTTC
CASSRSTLSGTGAVNEQFF
>16|TRBV13|.|TRBJ2-5|.
TGTGCCAGCAGCTTAACCACAGGGCGAAAACAAGAGACCCAGTACTTC
CASSLTTGRKQETQYF
>15|TRBV11-3|.|TRBJ1-6|.
TGTGCCAGCAGCTTCAGGTTGGGAGCACGAACACCCCTCCACTTT
CASSFRLGARTPLHF
>13|TRBV18|.|TRBJ2-7|.
TGTGCCAGCTCACCAGGAGCAGGGGCATGGCAGTACTTC
CASSPGAGAWQYF
>13|TRBV11-2|.|TRBJ1-2|TRBD1
TGTGCCAGCAGCTTAGGACAGGGCGGTGGCTACACCTTC
CASSLGQGGGYTF
>14|TRBV7-3|.|TRBJ2-2|TRBD1
TGTGCCAGCAAACGACAGGGGAACACCGGGGAGCTGTTTTTT
CASKRQGNTGELFF
>12|TRBV6-2/TRBV6-3|.|TRBJ1-5|.
TGTGCCAGCAGTTTCCCGAATCAGCCCCAGCATTTT
CASSFPNQPQHF
>13|TRBV5-1|.|TRBJ1-1|.
TGCGCCAGCAGCTTAGCAGAGGGCACTGAAGCTTTCTTT
CASSLAEGTEAFF
>16|TRBV7-8|few|TRBJ2-2|.
TGTGCCAGCAGCCCCCTGAGAGGCGCGAACACCGGGGAGCTGTTTTTT
CASSPLRGANTGELFF